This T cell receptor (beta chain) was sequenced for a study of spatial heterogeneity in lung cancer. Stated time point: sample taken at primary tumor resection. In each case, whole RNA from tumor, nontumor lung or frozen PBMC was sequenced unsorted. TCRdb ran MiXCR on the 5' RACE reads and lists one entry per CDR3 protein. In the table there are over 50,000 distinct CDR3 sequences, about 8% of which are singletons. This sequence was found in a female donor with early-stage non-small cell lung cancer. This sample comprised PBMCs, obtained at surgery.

CDR3 region: CACEGQGTVGYTF. CDR3 bases: TGTGCCTGTGAGGGACAGGGGACTGTTGGCTACACCTTC. V gene TRBV12-3 or TRBV12-4 combines with J gene TRBJ1-2, with 10 bases aligning to TRBD1. The CDR3 length is 13 residues. J gave up 7 bases and V 11 bases, and 10 bases lay outside the gene matches.